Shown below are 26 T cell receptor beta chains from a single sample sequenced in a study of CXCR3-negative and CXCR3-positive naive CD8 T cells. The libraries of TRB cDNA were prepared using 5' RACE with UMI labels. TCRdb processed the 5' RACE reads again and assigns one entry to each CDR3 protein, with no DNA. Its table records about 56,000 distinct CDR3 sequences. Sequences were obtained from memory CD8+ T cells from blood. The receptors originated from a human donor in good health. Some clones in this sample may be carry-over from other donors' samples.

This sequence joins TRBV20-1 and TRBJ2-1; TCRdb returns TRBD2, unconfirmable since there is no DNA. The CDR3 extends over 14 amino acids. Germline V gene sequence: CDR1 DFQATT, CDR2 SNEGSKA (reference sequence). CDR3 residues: CSARALAAYNEQFF.

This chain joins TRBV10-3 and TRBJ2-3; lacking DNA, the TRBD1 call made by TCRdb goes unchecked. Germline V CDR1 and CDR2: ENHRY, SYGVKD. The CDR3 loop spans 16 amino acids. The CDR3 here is CAILYTRGPTTDTQYF.

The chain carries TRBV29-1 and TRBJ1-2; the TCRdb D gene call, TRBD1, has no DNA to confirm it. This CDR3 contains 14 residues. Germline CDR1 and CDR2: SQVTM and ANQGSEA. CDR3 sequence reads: CSVESEDRDYGYTF.

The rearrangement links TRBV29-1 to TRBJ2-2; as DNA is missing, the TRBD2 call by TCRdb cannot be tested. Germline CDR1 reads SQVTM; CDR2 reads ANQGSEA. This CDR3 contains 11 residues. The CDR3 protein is CSVVEVGELFF.

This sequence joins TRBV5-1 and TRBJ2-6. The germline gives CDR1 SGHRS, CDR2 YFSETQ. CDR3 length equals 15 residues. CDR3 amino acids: CASSPVGSGANVLTF.

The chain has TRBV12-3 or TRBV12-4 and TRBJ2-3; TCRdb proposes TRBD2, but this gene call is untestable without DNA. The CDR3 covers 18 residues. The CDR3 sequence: CASTFTPLAGLLTDTQYF.

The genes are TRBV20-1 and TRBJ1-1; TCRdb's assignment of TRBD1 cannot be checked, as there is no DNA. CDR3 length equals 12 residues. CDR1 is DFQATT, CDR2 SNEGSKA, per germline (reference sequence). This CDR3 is CSAPRGNTEAFF.

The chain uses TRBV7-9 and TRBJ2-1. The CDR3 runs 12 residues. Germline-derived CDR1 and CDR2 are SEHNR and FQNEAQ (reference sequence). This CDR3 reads CASSFKYNEQFF. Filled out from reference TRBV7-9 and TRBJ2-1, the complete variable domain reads DTGVSQNPRHKITKRGQNVTFRCDPISEHNRLYWYRQTLGQGPEFLTYFQNEAQLEKSRLLSDRFSAERPKGSFSTLEIQRTEQGDSAMYLCASSFKYNEQFFGPGTRLTVL.

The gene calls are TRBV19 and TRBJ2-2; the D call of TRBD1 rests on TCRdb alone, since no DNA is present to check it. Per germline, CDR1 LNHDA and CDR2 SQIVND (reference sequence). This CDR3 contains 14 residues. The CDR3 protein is CATNSQGNTGELFF.

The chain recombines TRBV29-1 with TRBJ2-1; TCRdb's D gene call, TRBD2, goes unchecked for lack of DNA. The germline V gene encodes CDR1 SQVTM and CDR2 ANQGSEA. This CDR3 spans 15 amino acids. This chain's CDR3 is CSVGLAGGRGNEQFF.

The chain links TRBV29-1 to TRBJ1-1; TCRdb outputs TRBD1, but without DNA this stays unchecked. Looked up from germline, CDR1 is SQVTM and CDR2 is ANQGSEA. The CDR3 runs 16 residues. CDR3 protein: CSVLPAAHNWGTEAFF. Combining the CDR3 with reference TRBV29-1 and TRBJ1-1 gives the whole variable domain SAVISQKPSRDICQRGTSLTIQCQVDSQVTMMFWYRQQPGQSLTLIATANQGSEATYESGFVIDKFPISRPNLTFSTLTVSNMSPEDSSIYLCSVLPAAHNWGTEAFFGQGTRLTVV.

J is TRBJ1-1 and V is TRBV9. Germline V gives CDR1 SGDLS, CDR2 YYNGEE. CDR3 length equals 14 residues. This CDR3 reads CASSVEGVNTEAFF.

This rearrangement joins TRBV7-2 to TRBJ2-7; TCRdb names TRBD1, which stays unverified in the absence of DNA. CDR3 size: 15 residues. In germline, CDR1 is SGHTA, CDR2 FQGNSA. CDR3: CASSFYRGFSYEQYF.

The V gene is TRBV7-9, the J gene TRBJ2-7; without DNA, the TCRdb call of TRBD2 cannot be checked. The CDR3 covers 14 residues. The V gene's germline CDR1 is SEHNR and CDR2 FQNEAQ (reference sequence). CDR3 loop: CASSQERAPGEQYF. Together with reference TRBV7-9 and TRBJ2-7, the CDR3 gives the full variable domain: DTGVSQNPRHKITKRGQNVTFRCDPISEHNRLYWYRQTLGQGPEFLTYFQNEAQLEKSRLLSDRFSAERPKGSFSTLEIQRTEQGDSAMYLCASSQERAPGEQYFGPGTRLTVT.

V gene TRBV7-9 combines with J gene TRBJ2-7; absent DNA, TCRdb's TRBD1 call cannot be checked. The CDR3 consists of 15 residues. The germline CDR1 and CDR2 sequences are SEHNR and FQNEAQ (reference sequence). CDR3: CASSLLQGHLVEQYF.

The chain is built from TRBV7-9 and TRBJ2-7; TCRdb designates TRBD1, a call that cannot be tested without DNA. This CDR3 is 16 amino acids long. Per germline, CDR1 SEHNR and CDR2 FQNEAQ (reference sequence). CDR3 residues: CASSPPGTGLSWEQYF.

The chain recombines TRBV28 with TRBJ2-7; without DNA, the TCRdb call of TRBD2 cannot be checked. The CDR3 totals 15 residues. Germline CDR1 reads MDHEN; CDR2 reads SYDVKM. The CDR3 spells CASSLAAGLSYEQYF. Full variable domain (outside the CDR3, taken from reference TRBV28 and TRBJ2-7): DVKVTQSSRYLVKRTGEKVFLECVQDMDHENMFWYRQDPGLGLRLIYFSYDVKMKEKGDIPEGYSVSREKKERFSLILESASTNQTSMYLCASSLAAGLSYEQYFGPGTRLTVT.

CDR3 in amino acids: CASSLPQGQGLNTEAFF. The chain combines TRBV7-9 with TRBJ1-1; TCRdb designates TRBD1, a call that cannot be tested without DNA. This CDR3 is 17 amino acids long. The germline CDR1 and CDR2 sequences are SEHNR and FQNEAQ (reference sequence).

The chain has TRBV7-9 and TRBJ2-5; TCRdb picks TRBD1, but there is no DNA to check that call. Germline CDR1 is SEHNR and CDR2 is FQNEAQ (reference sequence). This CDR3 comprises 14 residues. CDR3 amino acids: CASSPRQGEETQYF.

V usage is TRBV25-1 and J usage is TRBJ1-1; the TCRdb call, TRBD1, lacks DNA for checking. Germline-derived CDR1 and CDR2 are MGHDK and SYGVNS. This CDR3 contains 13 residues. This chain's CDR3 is CASSETENTEAFF.

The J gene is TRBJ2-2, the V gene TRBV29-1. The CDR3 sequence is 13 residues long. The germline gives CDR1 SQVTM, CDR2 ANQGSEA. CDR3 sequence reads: CSGTGPNTGELFF.

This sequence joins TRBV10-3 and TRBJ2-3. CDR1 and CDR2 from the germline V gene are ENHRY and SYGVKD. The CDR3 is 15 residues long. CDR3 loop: CAISEAGESTDTQYF.

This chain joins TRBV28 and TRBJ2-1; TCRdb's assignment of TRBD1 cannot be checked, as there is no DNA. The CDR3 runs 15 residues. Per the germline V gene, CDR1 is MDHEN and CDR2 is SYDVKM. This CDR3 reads CASRPTGARYNEQFF.

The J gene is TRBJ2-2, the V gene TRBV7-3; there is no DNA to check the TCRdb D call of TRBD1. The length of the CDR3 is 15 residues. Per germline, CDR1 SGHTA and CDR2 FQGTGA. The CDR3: CASSPMDTYTGELFF.

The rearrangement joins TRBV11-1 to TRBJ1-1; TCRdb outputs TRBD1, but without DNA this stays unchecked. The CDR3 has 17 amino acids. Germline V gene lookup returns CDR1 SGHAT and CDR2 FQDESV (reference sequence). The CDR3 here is CASSLVPGQGGDTEAFF. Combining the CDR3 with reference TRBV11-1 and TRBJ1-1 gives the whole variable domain EAEVAQSPRYKITEKSQAVAFWCDPISGHATLYWYRQILGQGPELLVQFQDESVVDDSQLPKDRFSAERLKGVDSTLKIQPAELGDSAMYLCASSLVPGQGGDTEAFFGQGTRLTVV.

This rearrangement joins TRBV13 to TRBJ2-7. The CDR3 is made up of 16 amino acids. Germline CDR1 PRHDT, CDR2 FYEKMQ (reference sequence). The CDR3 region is CASSLGISGNSNEQYF.